The 15 T cell receptor beta chains reported below all come from one sample, sequenced in a study of Graves' ophthalmopathy and Graves' hyperthyroidism. The study amplified TCR beta CDR3 regions using RNA transcripts. In the first round, RT-PCR was carried out with HTBI primers, and a multiplex PCR formed the second round. TCRdb itself ran the multiplex PCR reads through MiXCR, one entry per CDR3 protein. In the table there are more than 1,000,000 distinct CDR3 sequences, less than 45% of which are singletons. The specimen sequenced was peripheral blood or thyroid tissue (not recorded which). These receptors originate from an adult man with Graves' hyperthyroidism.

This clonotype has at least ten counts. V is TRBV29-1 and J is TRBJ2-7; D possibly corresponds to TRBD1 (5 bases). The CDR3 sequence is 11 residues long. The germline CDR1 and CDR2 sequences are SQVTM and ANQGSEA. V was shortened by 4 bases and J by 3 bases, with 7 bases between the two germline ends. CDR3 sequence: CSVAGNYEQYF. In DNA, the CDR3 is TGCAGCGTTGCAGGGAACTACGAGCAGTACTTC.

V and J are TRBV20-1 and TRBJ2-7, with 11 nucleotides matching TRBD2. The germline V gene encodes CDR1 DFQATT and CDR2 SNEGSKA (reference sequence). The CDR3 runs to 20 residues. J gave up 2 bases and V 0 bases, and 18 bases lay outside the gene matches. The CDR3 DNA is TGCAGTGCTAGAGATTGGACTGGGGCAGCGACTAGCGGGGCCACCTACGAGCAGTACTTC. Its translation is CSARDWTGAATSGATYEQYF.

Regarding this clonotype: This may be a read error: a much more frequent sequence differs by one nucleotide. The chain couples TRBV10-1 to TRBJ2-7, with TRBD2 identical over 9 bases. Germline V gene lookup returns CDR1 WNHNN and CDR2 SYGVQD (reference sequence). V trimming: 6 bases; J trimming: 0 bases; junction bases outside the gene matches: 21. This CDR3 spans 20 amino acids. The CDR3 bases are TGCGCCAGCAGATTCGGGGCTAGCGGGACGATACCCGCTCTCTCCTACGAGCAGTACTTC. Translating gives CASRFGASGTIPALSYEQYF.

The V gene is TRBV29-1, the J gene TRBJ2-6, with TRBD1 matching 7 bases. The CDR3 runs to 15 residues. The ends lost 0 bases at V and 4 bases at J; junction bases unmatched: 3. Germline V CDR1 and CDR2: SQVTM, ANQGSEA. CDR3 region: CSVEDLGQGANVLTF. CDR3 bases: TGCAGCGTTGAAGATTTGGGACAGGGGGCCAACGTCCTGACTTTC.

This clonotype came up many times. CDR3 in amino acids: CASSPVLGGRGEQYF. CDR3 nucleotides: TGTGCCAGCAGCCCCGTCTTGGGGGGCCGTGGGGAGCAGTACTTC. The gene calls are TRBV7-6 and TRBJ2-7; perhaps D is TRBD1 or TRBD2 (6 bases each). CDR3 length: 15 amino acids. The ends were cut back, 5 bases at V and 7 bases at J, with 21 bases in the middle. CDR1 is SGHVS, CDR2 FNYEAQ, per germline.

In this sample, this clonotype turned up many times. Here the CDR3 reads CAISDISGTAYGYTF. CDR3 sequence (DNA): TGTGCCATCAGCGATATCTCCGGGACGGCCTATGGCTACACCTTC. The chain couples TRBV10-3 to TRBJ1-2; tentatively, D is TRBD1 (5 bases). The germline V gene encodes CDR1 ENHRY and CDR2 SYGVKD. The CDR3 has 15 residues. Trimming removed 6 bases from V and 4 bases from J, with 18 bases in between.

This clonotype was observed many times. Written as DNA, the CDR3 is TGTGCCAGCAGCTCGATGGGCTACGAGCAGTACTTC. This gives the protein CASSSMGYEQYF. This chain uses TRBV7-8 with TRBJ2-7; D gene ambiguous. CDR1 is SGHVS and CDR2 is FQNEAQ in the germline V gene. V shed 4 bases and J shed 3 bases, with 7 bases lying between them. CDR3 length: 12 amino acids.

The CDR3 DNA follows: TGTGCCAGCACTTTGGGAGAAAGGACCCCTGGGGCCAACGTCCTGACTTTC. Protein product: CASTLGERTPGANVLTF. The genes are TRBV7-2 and TRBJ2-6; tentative D call: TRBD2 (5 bases). This CDR3 spans 17 amino acids. Germline CDR1 SGHTA, CDR2 FQGNSA. Deletions cut 7 bases from V and 2 bases from J, with 18 bases between.

The chain is built from TRBV7-2 and TRBJ2-2; D gene uncertain. CDR3 size: 13 residues. Deletions cut 4 bases from V and 5 bases from J, with 8 bases between. Germline assignment: CDR1 SGHTA and CDR2 FQGNSA. CDR3 sequence: CASSSFPTGELFF. The CDR3 DNA is TGTGCCAGCAGCTCGTTCCCGACCGGGGAGCTGTTTTTT.

This clonotype was counted only a few times. The gene calls are TRBV19 and TRBJ1-5; the D is unclear. Trimming took 0 bases from V and 5 from J, leaving 8 bases between them. Germline V gene sequence: CDR1 LNHDA, CDR2 SQIVND (reference sequence). This CDR3 region has 14 residues. The CDR3 nucleotides read TGTGCCAGTAGTATAGAGGTTTGGGATCAGCCCCAGCATTTT. As protein: CASSIEVWDQPQHF.

For this clonotype: This may stem from a read error, because a much larger clone lies one nucleotide away. This chain connects TRBV20-1 to TRBJ2-7; 8 nucleotides align to TRBD2. The CDR3 length is 12 residues. The germline V gene has CDR1 DFQATT and CDR2 SNEGSKA (reference sequence). This CDR3 is CSIRRGGYEQYF. The CDR3 DNA is TGCAGCATTCGACGGGGGGGCTACGAGCAGTACTTC.

At least ten counts were recorded for this clonotype. J is TRBJ1-1 and V is TRBV19; D uncertain. Trimming cost V 3 bases and J 1 base, with 6 bases left between them. The length of the CDR3 is 13 residues. Germline V gene lookup returns CDR1 LNHDA and CDR2 SQIVND (reference sequence). DNA of the CDR3: TGTGCCAGTAGTATCGGAGAGAACACTGAAGCTTTCTTT. Translating it yields CASSIGENTEAFF.

In this sample, this clonotype turned up many times. The rearrangement links TRBV5-1 to TRBJ2-2, with D perhaps TRBD1 (5 bases). V was shortened by 4 bases and J by 4 bases, with 11 bases between the two germline ends. The CDR3 is made up of 14 amino acids. CDR1 and CDR2 (germline): SGHRS, YFSETQ. Here the CDR3 reads CASSTDRTTGELFF. Here the CDR3 DNA reads TGCGCCAGCAGCACAGACAGAACCACCGGGGAGCTGTTTTTT.

The table lists this clonotype with many counts. This chain links TRBV4-3 with TRBJ1-1, with D possibly TRBD1 on 5 matching bases. This CDR3 has 15 amino acids. The germline gives CDR1 LGHNA, CDR2 YSLEER. V gave up 0 bases and J gave up 8 bases, with 16 bases separating them. The CDR3 DNA follows: TGCGCCAGCAGCCAAGATCATTTGGGGGGGAGCGAAGCTTTCTTT. Protein sequence: CASSQDHLGGSEAFF.

The table lists this clonotype with a few counts. The CDR3 DNA follows: TGTGCCAGCAGCACCGGACAGAAAAATTCACCCCTCCACTTT. Translation gives CASSTGQKNSPLHF. The chain employs TRBV7-2 and TRBJ1-6; D might be TRBD1 (6 bases). Trimming stripped 5 bases from V and 7 bases from J, with 12 bases between. CDR3 length: 14 residues. Germline V lookup: CDR1 SGHTA, CDR2 FQGNSA.